This is a list of T cell receptor beta chains from one sample in a study of blood T cell repertoires in COVID-19. Using immunoSEQ multiplex PCR, the repertoire was profiled, and TCRdb retains in-frame clones only, with some absent. The sample carries over 85,000 clones, 70% to 90% recorded once. The sample was peripheral blood. The receptors here all came from a man between 65 and 79 years old with acute or convalescent COVID-19. Both conserved end residues are part of each CDR3. A D gene is named only where the DNA matches it firmly. Clone size, where shown, is once, few, many, or a class for clones that have expanded.

-	TRBD2	TRBV11-2	TRBJ2-2	TGTGCCAGCAGTCGCCCCGGGGGGTGGGAAGGCACCGGGGAGCTGTTTTTT	CASSRPGGWEGTGELFF
once	-	TRBV19	TRBJ1-1	TGTGCCAGTAAAAACTCACGGGACACTGAAGCTTTCTTT	CASKNSRDTEAFF
-	-	TRBV6-5	TRBJ1-1	TGTGCCAGCAGCCCCGGTTTTGGTACTGAAGCTTTCTTT	CASSPGFGTEAFF
-	TRBD1	TRBV30	TRBJ1-2	TGTGCCTGGAGTGTACAATTTCCCGGGACAGGGATAAACTATGGCTACACCTTC	CAWSVQFPGTGINYGYTF
few	TRBD1	TRBV5-1	TRBJ2-7	TGCGCCAGCAGCCCACTACAGGGGGCTCGCTACGAGCAGTACTTC	CASSPLQGARYEQYF
-	TRBD1	TRBV5-1	TRBJ2-2	TGCGCCAGCAGCTTGGAGGGGACAGGGCGTCCTTACGGGGAGCTGTTTTTT	CASSLEGTGRPYGELFF
-	TRBD1	TRBV7-8	TRBJ1-2	TGTGCCAGCAGCTTAAGTGACAGGGAGGACTATGGCTACACCTTC	CASSLSDREDYGYTF
-	-	TRBV30	TRBJ2-5	TGTGCCTGGAGTGTCAGGGATAAACGGTCCGTCTCGGCATCGCGGGAGACCCAGTACTTC	CAWSVRDKRSVSASRETQYF
-	TRBD1	TRBV6-5	TRBJ1-1	TGTGCCAGCAGACGAACAGGGGACAGGGGTACTGAAGCTTTCTTT	CASRRTGDRGTEAFF
-	-	TRBV19	TRBJ1-2	TGTGCCAGTAACTTGGGAGCTAACTATGGCTACACCTTC	CASNLGANYGYTF
few	TRBD2	TRBV2	TRBJ2-3	TGTGCCAGCCTTAAAGAGCGTAGCGGGGGGGCTGGAGATACGCAGTATTTT	CASLKERSGGAGDTQYF
-	TRBD1	TRBV5-8	TRBJ2-2	TGTGCCAGCCGGCATCGGACAGGCCCCACCGGGGAGCTGTTTTTT	CASRHRTGPTGELFF
-	-	TRBV6-4	TRBJ1-5	TGTGCCAGCAGTGCCCGGGGGGAGGATCAGCCCCAGCATTTT	CASSARGEDQPQHF
-	TRBD1	TRBV4-1	TRBJ1-4	TGCGCCAGCAGCCTCCCCCGGGACAGAACTAATGAAAAACTGTTTTTT	CASSLPRDRTNEKLFF
-	-	TRBV19	TRBJ1-1	TGTGCCAGTAGTCCGACAGTTATGAACACTGAAGCTTTCTTT	CASSPTVMNTEAFF
-	-	TRBV5-5	TRBJ2-2	TGTGCCAGCAGCTTGCTACAGGGGAACACCGGGGAGCTGTTTTTT	CASSLLQGNTGELFF
-	TRBD1	TRBV28	TRBJ2-1	TGTGCCAGCAGTCCGACCGGGACAGGGGGCCGGGATGAGCAGTTCTTC	CASSPTGTGGRDEQFF
-	-	TRBV4-1	TRBJ1-4	TGCGCCAGCAGCCAAACGGGGGGCCCTAATGAAAAACTGTTTTTT	CASSQTGGPNEKLFF
-	TRBD1	TRBV6-4	TRBJ1-4	TGTGCCAGCACCCCGGACAGGGGGCATTCTAATGAAAAACTGTTTTTT	CASTPDRGHSNEKLFF
-	TRBD1	TRBV5-4	TRBJ1-6	TGTGCCAGCAGCTCACAGGGGATTAATTCACCCCTCCACTTT	CASSSQGINSPLHF
-	-	TRBV29-1	TRBJ1-4	TGCAGCGTTGCCAAAAGCAGGGATGAAAAACTGTTTTTT	CSVAKSRDEKLFF
-	-	TRBV7-8	TRBJ1-4	TGTGCCAGCAGCCTCGGGGGTAGGAGTGATGAAAAACTGTTTTTT	CASSLGGRSDEKLFF
-	-	TRBV6-1	TRBJ1-1	TGTGCCAGCAGTGCTGACCCACGGGACTCCAGCGTCATGAACACTGAAGCTTTCTTT	CASSADPRDSSVMNTEAFF
-	-	TRBV11-2	TRBJ1-1	TGTGCCAGCAGCTCCCGACAGATGAACACTGAAGCTTTCTTT	CASSSRQMNTEAFF
-	TRBD1	TRBV3-1/TRBV3-2	TRBJ1-4	TGTGCCAGCAGCCTCGGGACAGTTAATGAAAAACTGTTTTTT	CASSLGTVNEKLFF
-	TRBD1	TRBV5-8	TRBJ1-5	TGTGCCAGCAGCTTCCGGACAGGACACAATCAGCCCCAGCATTTT	CASSFRTGHNQPQHF
-	-	TRBV6-1	TRBJ1-2	TGTGCCAGCAGTGAACGGACAGACAACTATGGCTACACCTTC	CASSERTDNYGYTF
-	-	TRBV2	TRBJ2-3	TGTGCCAGCAGGGAGACAGATACGCAGTATTTT	CASRETDTQYF
-	TRBD2	TRBV5-1	TRBJ2-3	TGCGCCAGCAGCTCGGGACTAGCGGGGGGGCGAGACACAGATACGCAGTATTTT	CASSSGLAGGRDTDTQYF
-	TRBD1	TRBV5-6	TRBJ1-2	TGTGCCAGCAGTTCCACAGGGGTTAACTATGGCTACACCTTC	CASSSTGVNYGYTF
-	-	TRBV15	TRBJ2-7	TGTGCCACCAGCAGAGTCGGGGTTGGAAGGCACGAGCAGTACTTC	CATSRVGVGRHEQYF
-	TRBD1	TRBV7-6	TRBJ1-6	TGTGCCAGCAGCTTTAAGGGGGACAGGGATTCACCCCTCCACTTT	CASSFKGDRDSPLHF
-	TRBD2	TRBV5-4	TRBJ2-1	TGTGCCAGCAGCCCGGTGGTAGCGGGGGCGTATGGGAATGAGCAGTTCTTC	CASSPVVAGAYGNEQFF
-	-	TRBV27	TRBJ1-1	TGTGCCAGCAGTCCCCCGGACAGATTTTCTATTGAAGCTTTCTTT	CASSPPDRFSIEAFF
-	-	TRBV30	TRBJ2-3	TGTGCCTGGAGTGAAACCCTTAGAGATCCCTCCACAGATACGCAGTATTTT	CAWSETLRDPSTDTQYF
few	-	TRBV7-9	TRBJ2-3	TGTGCCAGCAGCCCCCAGGCAGGGACGCAGTATTTT	CASSPQAGTQYF
-	-	TRBV18	TRBJ2-7	TGTGCCAGCTCACGGGCAGGAGGGGTCGAGCAGTACTTC	CASSRAGGVEQYF